This entry lists 15 T cell receptor beta chains sequenced from one sample in a study of blood T cell repertoires in COVID-19. Libraries were prepared by immunoSEQ multiplex PCR; TCRdb keeps only in-frame clonotypes and omits some of them. Here the sample spans about 160,000 clones, about four fifths being singletons. The sample consisted of peripheral blood. The receptors here all came from a woman aged 60-70 years with COVID-19, enrolled during active disease.

V and J are TRBV2 and TRBJ2-1; D is possibly TRBD1 (5 bases). V was trimmed by 4 bases and J by 6 bases, leaving 16 bases between them. Per germline, CDR1 SNHLY and CDR2 FYNNEI. This CDR3 is built from 15 residues. The CDR3 nucleotides are TGTGCCAGCAGTGCCCGGGCAGGGTCTAGCAATGAGCAGTTCTTC. Protein: CASSARAGSSNEQFF.

J is TRBJ1-3 and V is TRBV5-5, with 9 nucleotides matching TRBD1. Trimming cost V 4 bases and J 4 bases; bases outside gene matches: 6. Germline CDR1 is SGHKS and CDR2 is YYEKEE (reference sequence). The CDR3 loop spans 15 amino acids. CDR3 residues: CASSLIQGAGNTIYF. The CDR3, as DNA: TGTGCCAGCAGCCTTATACAGGGGGCGGGAAACACCATATATTTT.

V is TRBV19 and J is TRBJ1-2; D ambiguous. Trimming took 3 bases from V and 8 from J, leaving 10 bases between them. CDR1 LNHDA and CDR2 SQIVND come from the germline V gene (reference sequence). The CDR3 runs 12 residues. CDR3 amino acids: CASSMVARGYTF. The CDR3 region has the DNA TGTGCCAGTAGTATGGTGGCGAGGGGCTACACCTTC.

The chain is built from TRBV19 and TRBJ2-1; tentative D call: TRBD1 (6 bases). Per the germline V gene, CDR1 is LNHDA and CDR2 is SQIVND (reference sequence). The CDR3 totals 17 residues. Trimming left V 3 bases short and J 7 bases short, with 22 bases between. CDR3: CASSILTPGHEVNEQFF. The CDR3 region has the DNA TGTGCCAGTAGTATCCTCACACCGGGACATGAGGTTAATGAGCAGTTCTTC.

The chain recombines TRBV6-5 with TRBJ1-5; D possibly corresponds to TRBD1 (5 bases). Deletions cut 0 bases from V and 6 bases from J, with 12 bases between. The length of the CDR3 is 15 residues. CDR1 and CDR2 from the germline V gene are MNHEY and SVGAGI. The CDR3 sequence: CASSYSRDSAQPQHF. The DNA for the CDR3 is TGTGCCAGCAGTTACTCGCGCGACAGTGCTCAGCCCCAGCATTTT.

This chain links TRBV27 with TRBJ2-2; 7 nucleotides agree with TRBD2. Germline CDR1 and CDR2: MNHEY and SMNVEV (reference sequence). With 3 bases clipped from V and 6 bases from J, the junction kept 1 base outside the gene matches. The CDR3 covers 13 residues. DNA for the CDR3: TGTGCCAGCAGTTTCGGGAGGCCCGGGGAGCTGTTTTTT. It yields the protein CASSFGRPGELFF.

The rearrangement links TRBV5-1 to TRBJ2-5; tentatively, D is TRBD2 (6 bases). Trimming cost V 0 bases and J 2 bases, with 11 bases left between them. In germline, CDR1 is SGHRS, CDR2 YFSETQ. This CDR3 region has 15 residues. CDR3 nucleotide sequence: TGCGCCAGCAGCTTGGTGGTAGCGGAGCAAGAGACCCAGTACTTC. Translating it yields CASSLVVAEQETQYF. Filled out from reference TRBV5-1 and TRBJ2-5, the complete variable domain reads KAGVTQTPRYLIKTRGQQVTLSCSPISGHRSVSWYQQTPGQGLQFLFEYFSETQRNKGNFPGRFSGRQFSNSRSEMNVSTLELGDSALYLCASSLVVAEQETQYFGPGTRLLVL.

Many counts were recorded for this clone. The CDR3 DNA reads TGTGCCAGCAGTTTAACAGGGGGCGGATCCGGGGAGCTGTTTTTT. This translates into CASSLTGGGSGELFF. The chain links TRBV28 to TRBJ2-2; TRBD1 agrees at 9 bases. V lost 2 bases to trimming and J lost 6 bases; unmatched junction nucleotides: 4. This CDR3 has 15 amino acids. The germline gives CDR1 MDHEN, CDR2 SYDVKM.

This clone was detected only a few times. V gene TRBV19 combines with J gene TRBJ2-2; D perhaps matches TRBD2 (5 bases). Germline V gene sequence: CDR1 LNHDA, CDR2 SQIVND (reference sequence). With 5 bases removed from V and 1 base from J, the gap between germline ends came to 11 bases. CDR3 length: 15 amino acids. The CDR3 nucleotides are TGTGCCAGTAGTCCGGGGTCCGGGAACACCGGGGAGCTGTTTTTT. Its translation is CASSPGSGNTGELFF.

The V call is TRBV28, the J call TRBJ1-5, with unresolved D. The germline V and J ends were trimmed by 4 bases and 5 bases, with 18 bases remaining between them. The CDR3 has 16 amino acids. In germline, CDR1 is MDHEN, CDR2 SYDVKM. This CDR3 reads CASSSLRPRSDQPQHF. DNA for the CDR3: TGTGCCAGCAGTTCCTTACGCCCGAGGAGCGATCAGCCCCAGCATTTT.

V usage is TRBV6-6 and J usage is TRBJ2-5; a possible D gene is TRBD1 (6 bases). V dropped 6 bases and J dropped 4 bases, with 15 bases sitting between them. Germline values: CDR1 MNHNY, CDR2 SVGAGI (reference sequence). CDR3 size: 14 residues. CDR3: CASSLGRGRETQYF. The CDR3 region has the DNA TGTGCCAGCAGCTTGGGCAGGGGTAGAGAGACCCAGTACTTC.

The chain links TRBV11-3 to TRBJ2-1; TRBD1 agrees at 7 bases. Germline lookup yields CDR1 SGHNT and CDR2 YENEEA. V trimming: 1 base; J trimming: 14 bases; junction bases outside the gene matches: 8. This CDR3 comprises 13 residues. The CDR3 here is CASSLVFGGTEFF. For the CDR3, the DNA is TGTGCCAGCAGCTTAGTTTTTGGTGGGACAGAGTTCTTC.

CDR3 nucleotides: TGCAGCGTCCGCTGGACAGGGGGCGATGGCTACACCTTC. Encoded protein: CSVRWTGGDGYTF. The chain combines TRBV29-1 with TRBJ1-2; 11 positions match TRBD1. The trim removed 6 bases at V and 6 bases at J, leaving 6 bases unmatched. Germline V lookup: CDR1 SQVTM, CDR2 ANQGSEA. The length of the CDR3 is 13 residues.

V and J are TRBV15 and TRBJ2-2, with a tentative D call TRBD1 (5 bases). The V gene lost 2 bases and the J gene lost 3 bases, with 10 bases spanning the gap. The CDR3 covers 15 residues. Per the germline V gene, CDR1 is LNHNV and CDR2 is YYDKDF (reference sequence). CDR3 in DNA: TGTGCCACCAGCAGATCCTCCAGGGACACCGGGGAGCTGTTTTTT. It specifies CATSRSSRDTGELFF.

The chain carries TRBV24-1 and TRBJ1-1; D may be TRBD1 (5 bases). Trimming removed 7 bases from V and 5 bases from J, with 7 bases in between. Germline V gene lookup returns CDR1 KGHDR and CDR2 SFDVKD. The CDR3 loop spans 11 amino acids. The CDR3 DNA is TGTGCCACCAGCAGGGATACTGAAGCTTTCTTT. It translates to CATSRDTEAFF.